A selection of T cell receptor beta chains follows, all from one sample in a study of long-term antiretroviral therapy in people with HIV. Profiling relied on immunoSEQ multiplex PCR, and the TCRdb table lists in-frame clones only, not all of them. The sample lists about 16,000 clones, approximately 90% occurring once. Sequenced here: unsorted PBMCs, sampled 0.7 years before starting antiretroviral therapy. The source is a man aged 45-65 years with HIV. Both conserved end residues are part of each CDR3. D genes are given only for firm matches. The size entry is marked missing in some rows and otherwise reads once, few, many or a size class.

v_gene: TRBV4-3
abundance: .
j_gene: TRBJ2-1
d_gene: TRBD2
CDR3aa: CASSQSGGVYNEQFF
CDR3nt: TGCGCCAGCAGCCAGAGCGGGGGGGTTTACAATGAGCAGTTCTTC

v_gene: TRBV2
abundance: .
j_gene: TRBJ2-1
d_gene: TRBD2
CDR3aa: CASRRLAGRDEQFF
CDR3nt: TGTGCCAGCAGACGACTAGCGGGGCGGGATGAGCAGTTCTTC

v_gene: TRBV15
abundance: .
j_gene: TRBJ2-7
d_gene: .
CDR3aa: CATSTGGVAYEQYF
CDR3nt: TGTGCCACCAGTACCGGCGGGGTAGCCTACGAGCAGTACTTC

v_gene: TRBV5-1
abundance: .
j_gene: TRBJ2-5
d_gene: TRBD2
CDR3aa: CASSSGGRGRAGETQYF
CDR3nt: TGCGCCAGCAGCTCTGGTGGCCGCGGGAGGGCCGGAGAGACCCAGTACTTC

v_gene: TRBV23-1
abundance: .
j_gene: TRBJ1-5
d_gene: .
CDR3aa: CASSPTNQPQHF
CDR3nt: TGCGCCAGCAGCCCAACTAATCAGCCCCAGCATTTT

v_gene: TRBV6-5
abundance: few
j_gene: TRBJ1-2
d_gene: TRBD1
CDR3aa: CASSYSLGQGYGYTF
CDR3nt: TGTGCCAGCAGTTACTCGTTGGGACAGGGATATGGCTACACCTTC

v_gene: TRBV2
abundance: .
j_gene: TRBJ2-2
d_gene: .
CDR3aa: CASSEAVALTGELFF
CDR3nt: TGTGCCAGCAGTGAAGCGGTGGCCCTCACCGGGGAGCTGTTTTTT

v_gene: TRBV19
abundance: .
j_gene: TRBJ1-2
d_gene: .
CDR3aa: CASSIEGGDYGYTF
CDR3nt: TGTGCCAGTAGTATAGAGGGGGGTGACTATGGCTACACCTTC

v_gene: TRBV6-4
abundance: .
j_gene: TRBJ2-2
d_gene: .
CDR3aa: CASSVLSGTGELFF
CDR3nt: TGTGCCAGCAGTGTCTTATCGGGCACCGGGGAGCTGTTTTTT

v_gene: TRBV7-9
abundance: .
j_gene: TRBJ2-7
d_gene: .
CDR3aa: CASSVMVGGGVVSEQYF
CDR3nt: TGTGCCAGCAGTGTAATGGTAGGGGGAGGTGTCGTCTCCGAGCAGTACTTC

v_gene: TRBV20-1
abundance: .
j_gene: TRBJ1-4
d_gene: TRBD1
CDR3aa: CSARGQPKLFF
CDR3nt: TGCAGTGCTAGGGGACAGCCGAAACTGTTTTTT

v_gene: TRBV5-1
abundance: .
j_gene: TRBJ1-1
d_gene: .
CDR3aa: CASSYSQGLNTEAFF
CDR3nt: TGCGCCAGCAGCTACTCACAGGGTCTGAACACTGAAGCTTTCTTT

v_gene: TRBV5-4
abundance: .
j_gene: TRBJ2-7
d_gene: TRBD2
CDR3aa: CASSLSTSAHEQYF
CDR3nt: TGTGCCAGCAGCTTGAGCACTAGCGCCCACGAGCAGTACTTC

v_gene: TRBV5-1
abundance: .
j_gene: TRBJ2-1
d_gene: .
CDR3aa: CASSFPGGAGISYNEQFF
CDR3nt: TGCGCCAGCAGCTTCCCGGGGGGCGCCGGAATCTCCTACAATGAGCAGTTCTTC

v_gene: TRBV5-6
abundance: .
j_gene: TRBJ2-3
d_gene: .
CDR3aa: CASSLASRDNEEYF
CDR3nt: TGTGCCAGCAGCTTGGCTTCCAGGGACAACGAGGAGTATTTT

v_gene: TRBV27
abundance: .
j_gene: TRBJ1-5
d_gene: .
CDR3aa: CASSTRGGGGRDDNQPQHF
CDR3nt: TGTGCCAGCAGTACACGGGGTGGGGGTGGGCGGGACGACAATCAGCCCCAGCATTTT

v_gene: TRBV7-2
abundance: .
j_gene: TRBJ2-7
d_gene: .
CDR3aa: CASSLLAGPVEQYF
CDR3nt: TGTGCCAGCAGCTTACTCGCAGGGCCGGTCGAGCAGTACTTC

v_gene: TRBV2
abundance: .
j_gene: TRBJ2-7
d_gene: .
CDR3aa: CASRGFYEQYF
CDR3nt: TGTGCCAGCAGGGGATTCTACGAGCAGTACTTC

v_gene: TRBV10-2
abundance: large
j_gene: TRBJ1-2
d_gene: .
CDR3aa: CASHSGSGYGYTF
CDR3nt: TGCGCCAGCCATTCAGGGTCGGGCTATGGCTACACCTTC

v_gene: TRBV15
abundance: once
j_gene: TRBJ1-2
d_gene: .
CDR3aa: CATSREGQGHGYTF
CDR3nt: TGTGCCACCAGCAGAGAGGGTCAGGGCCATGGCTACACCTTC

v_gene: TRBV5-1
abundance: .
j_gene: TRBJ2-5
d_gene: .
CDR3aa: CASSFNLETQYF
CDR3nt: TGCGCCAGCAGCTTTAACCTTGAGACCCAGTACTTC

v_gene: TRBV6-5
abundance: .
j_gene: TRBJ2-7
d_gene: TRBD1
CDR3aa: CASRDRAIYEQYF
CDR3nt: TGTGCCAGCAGGGACAGGGCTATTTACGAGCAGTACTTC

v_gene: TRBV2
abundance: .
j_gene: TRBJ1-5
d_gene: .
CDR3aa: CASRAQVYSNQPQHF
CDR3nt: TGTGCCAGCAGAGCTCAGGTATATAGCAATCAGCCCCAGCATTTT

v_gene: TRBV6-5
abundance: .
j_gene: TRBJ1-2
d_gene: .
CDR3aa: CASSYTRGSVSGYTF
CDR3nt: TGTGCCAGCAGTTATACGAGGGGGTCGGTTAGCGGCTACACCTTC

v_gene: TRBV5-6
abundance: .
j_gene: TRBJ1-2
d_gene: TRBD1
CDR3aa: CASSLRQGAVNYGYTF
CDR3nt: TGTGCCAGCAGCTTGCGACAGGGGGCGGTGAACTATGGCTACACCTTC

v_gene: TRBV28
abundance: .
j_gene: TRBJ2-2
d_gene: .
CDR3aa: CASIPVGGNTGELFF
CDR3nt: TGTGCCAGCATCCCGGTGGGTGGGAACACCGGGGAGCTGTTTTTT

v_gene: TRBV9
abundance: .
j_gene: TRBJ1-6
d_gene: TRBD1
CDR3aa: CASSVGLDRGVGRSSPLHF
CDR3nt: TGTGCCAGCAGCGTAGGTCTAGACAGGGGTGTCGGAAGAAGTTCACCCCTCCACTTT